The 22 T cell receptor beta chains below all came from one sample that was sequenced in a study of blood T cell repertoires in COVID-19. The table came from immunoSEQ multiplex PCR; TCRdb's copy has only in-frame clones and leaves some out. This sample yields fewer than 350,000 clones, of which 75% to 90% are seen a single time; about 5% belongs to the top ten. The specimen was peripheral blood. These receptor sequences come from a man between 35 and 55 years old with acute or convalescent COVID-19.

The rearrangement joins TRBV10-3 to TRBJ1-1; 9 nucleotides match TRBD1. The germline V gene has CDR1 ENHRY and CDR2 SYGVKD. This CDR3 has 16 residues. V dropped 6 bases and J dropped 1; count of bases not matched to a gene: 9. The DNA of the CDR3 is TGTGCCATCAGCCCCCCCCCGGGACAGGGGAACACTGAAGCTTTCTTT. This sequence encodes CAISPPPGQGNTEAFF.

The chain recombines TRBV21-1 with TRBJ2-4; the table calls TRBD2, which could not be checked here. TRBV21-1 is a pseudogene segment. This CDR3 contains 21 residues. The CDR3 DNA sequence: TGTGCCAGCAGCAAACCGCGGGGGGGAGGACCAAAGGAAGGAGCCAAAAACATTCAGTACTTC. It is translated as CASSKPRGGGPKEGAKNIQYF.

This clone was observed a handful of times. The rearrangement joins TRBV3-1 (or the pseudogene TRBV3-2) to TRBJ1-2, with TRBD1 as a possible D gene (6 bases). The germline V gene has CDR1 LGHDT and CDR2 YNNKEL (reference sequence). This CDR3 has 13 amino acids. V gave up 2 bases and J gave up 5 bases, with 9 bases separating them. For the CDR3, the DNA is TGTGCCAGCAGCCAAAGAACAGGGTATGGCTACACCTTC. Amino acids: CASSQRTGYGYTF.

V usage is TRBV2 and J usage is TRBJ2-1; tentatively, D is TRBD1 (6 bases). This CDR3 is 13 amino acids long. V lost 3 bases to trimming and J lost 4 bases, with 7 bases between them. Germline V gives CDR1 SNHLY, CDR2 FYNNEI. The CDR3 protein is CASSDRGYNEQFF. CDR3 nucleotides: TGTGCCAGCAGTGACAGGGGTTACAATGAGCAGTTCTTC. Variable domain in full (rest from reference TRBV2 and TRBJ2-1): EPEVTQTPSHQVTQMGQEVILRCVPISNHLYFYWYRQILGQKVEFLVSFYNNEISEKSEIFDDQFSVERPDGSNFTLKIRSTKLEDSAMYFCASSDRGYNEQFFGPGTRLTVL.

The gene calls are TRBV12-3 or TRBV12-4 and TRBJ1-6; D gene unclear. The CDR3 loop spans 12 amino acids. V was clipped by 7 bases and J by 8 bases, with 9 bases between them. The CDR3 spells CASTRSHSPLHF. The CDR3 DNA reads TGTGCCAGCACCCGTTCCCATTCACCCCTCCACTTT.

This clone has more than one count but fewer than ten. The V call is TRBV3-1 (or the pseudogene TRBV3-2), the J call TRBJ2-1; unclear D gene. The germline CDR1 and CDR2 sequences are LGHDT and YNNKEL (reference sequence). This CDR3 region has 15 residues. The ends were cut back, 0 bases at V and 6 bases at J, with 12 bases in the middle. CDR3 region: CASSQEINSPNEQFF. As DNA, the CDR3 is TGTGCCAGCAGCCAAGAGATAAACAGTCCCAATGAGCAGTTCTTC.

The chain recombines TRBV5-6 with TRBJ1-1; possible D gene TRBD1, 6 bases. V was pared by 4 bases and J by 4 bases, with 17 bases between. This CDR3 comprises 15 residues. Looked up from germline, CDR1 is SGHDT and CDR2 is YYEEEE. As DNA, the CDR3 is TGTGCCAGCAGCAAAATTACAGGGAAGCGCACTGAAGCTTTCTTT. Encoded protein: CASSKITGKRTEAFF.

The chain uses TRBV21-1 and TRBJ2-3; TRBD2, the table's D call, was not compared with the DNA. TRBV21-1 is annotated as a pseudogene. This CDR3 has 21 residues. CDR3 DNA sequence: TGTGCCAGCAGCAAGCCCCCCTCTAGCGGGGGGGCCCTAGCGAGCACAGATACGCAGTATTTT. It yields the protein CASSKPPSSGGALASTDTQYF.

V gene TRBV30 combines with J gene TRBJ1-3; TRBD1 might be the D (6 bases). Trimming cost V 6 bases and J 4 bases, with 16 bases left between them. Germline assignment: CDR1 GTSNPN and CDR2 SVGIG (reference sequence). This CDR3 has 14 residues. CDR3 in amino acids: CACPGGARGNTIYF. CDR3 in DNA: TGTGCCTGCCCGGGGGGGGCGAGGGGAAACACCATATATTTT.

J is TRBJ2-2 and V is TRBV9; D is unclear. This CDR3 region has 13 residues. Trimming took 4 bases from V and 5 from J, leaving 9 bases between them. CDR1 is SGDLS, CDR2 YYNGEE, per germline. DNA for the CDR3: TGTGCCAGCAGCCCCCCAAATACCGGGGAGCTGTTTTTT. Translated: CASSPPNTGELFF.

This clone was seen a single time. The gene calls are TRBV19 and TRBJ2-2; D may be TRBD2 (6 bases). The CDR3 consists of 14 residues. Germline-derived CDR1 and CDR2 are LNHDA and SQIVND (reference sequence). Trimming left V 4 bases short and J 6 bases short, with 12 bases between. CDR3 region: CASSRTIQPGELFF. The CDR3 region has the DNA TGTGCCAGTAGTAGGACTATCCAACCCGGGGAGCTGTTTTTT.

The CDR3 spells CASSVGGGARVNEQFF. In DNA, the CDR3 is TGTGCCAGCAGCGTAGGGGGCGGGGCCAGGGTAAATGAGCAGTTCTTC. The chain couples TRBV9 to TRBJ2-1; D may be TRBD2 (6 bases). Per the germline V gene, CDR1 is SGDLS and CDR2 is YYNGEE. With 0 bases removed from V and 7 bases from J, the gap between germline ends came to 17 bases. There are 16 residues in the CDR3.

This rearrangement joins TRBV2 to TRBJ2-7, with D maybe TRBD1 (6 bases). Trimming shortened V by 7 bases and J by 0 bases, and 13 bases separated the two germline ends. CDR1 and CDR2 from the germline V gene are SNHLY and FYNNEI. This CDR3 is built from 14 residues. The CDR3 loop is CASNGQISSYEQYF. DNA for the CDR3: TGTGCCAGCAATGGACAGATATCCTCCTACGAGCAGTACTTC.

The J gene is TRBJ2-7, the V gene TRBV7-2, with a weak D call TRBD2 (5 bases). Germline CDR1 reads SGHTA; CDR2 reads FQGNSA. This CDR3 region has 13 residues. The chain's CDR3 is CATSRGSTYEQYF. CDR3 DNA sequence: TGTGCAACCTCCCGAGGGTCCACCTACGAGCAGTACTTC.

J is TRBJ2-7 and V is TRBV6-5, with a tentative D call TRBD1 (5 bases). This CDR3 region has 13 residues. Per germline, CDR1 MNHEY and CDR2 SVGAGI. Trimming shortened V by 4 bases and J by 1 base, and 8 bases separated the two germline ends. Here the CDR3 reads CASSWTLSYEQYF. The CDR3 DNA follows: TGTGCCAGCAGTTGGACATTATCCTACGAGCAGTACTTC.

This chain connects TRBV6-1 to TRBJ2-3; D gene uncertain. From germline, CDR1 is MNHNS and CDR2 SASEGT. V was shortened by 2 bases and J by 8 bases, with 11 bases between the two germline ends. The CDR3 extends over 13 amino acids. This CDR3 is CASSETRVFTQYF. The CDR3 bases are TGTGCCAGCAGTGAAACCCGAGTTTTTACGCAGTATTTT.

The V and J genes are TRBV5-3 and TRBJ2-7, with 10 bases that match TRBD1. TRBV5-3 is classed as an ORF, of uncertain function. V trimming: 6 bases; J trimming: 0 bases; junction bases outside the gene matches: 3. The CDR3 loop spans 14 amino acids. This chain's CDR3 is CARKGQGLSYEQYF. CDR3 DNA sequence: TGTGCCAGAAAGGGACAGGGGCTCTCCTACGAGCAGTACTTC.

The rearrangement joins TRBV5-1 to TRBJ1-2; 7 nucleotides line up with TRBD1. Germline CDR1 and CDR2: SGHRS and YFSETQ. There are 15 residues in the CDR3. The J segment lost 6 bases and the V segment lost 5 bases, leaving 13 bases of the junction unmatched. CDR3 nucleotides: TGCGCCAGCAGGTCGACAGGGCCGAGACAGGATGGCTACACCTTC. Translation: CASRSTGPRQDGYTF.

The chain has TRBV5-1 and TRBJ1-4; D may be TRBD1 (5 bases). The CDR3 contains 14 residues. The germline gives CDR1 SGHRS, CDR2 YFSETQ. The germline V and J ends were trimmed by 1 base and 4 bases, with 8 bases remaining between them. As DNA, the CDR3 is TGCGCCAGCAGCTTGTGGGGGGGTAATGAAAAACTGTTTTTT. Translating gives CASSLWGGNEKLFF.

Concerning this clone: Other nucleotide sequences from this sample produce the same CDR3. This sequence joins TRBV5-1 and TRBJ1-5, with D hard to call. There are 13 residues in the CDR3. Trimming took off 1 base at V and 6 bases at J, with 8 bases between the two ends. Germline CDR1 SGHRS, CDR2 YFSETQ. The CDR3 is CASSLSGSQPQHF. DNA for the CDR3: TGCGCCAGCAGCTTGTCTGGTAGTCAGCCCCAGCATTTT.

The chain uses TRBV6-5 and TRBJ2-2; 9 positions match TRBD1. Germline V gives CDR1 MNHEY, CDR2 SVGAGI. This CDR3 comprises 15 residues. With 10 bases clipped from V and 6 bases from J, the junction kept 12 bases outside the gene matches. The chain's CDR3 is CATRRQGVGAGELFF. The CDR3 coding sequence is TGTGCCACCCGGAGACAGGGGGTAGGGGCCGGGGAGCTGTTTTTT.

About this clone itself: Other DNA sequences within the sample encode an identical CDR3. The V call is TRBV11-2, the J call TRBJ1-2, with 8 nucleotides matching TRBD1. The CDR3 consists of 15 residues. CDR1 is SGHAT and CDR2 is FQNNGV in the germline V gene. J was trimmed by 4 bases and V by 6 bases; bases with no gene match: 10. CDR3 protein: CASSRTGISTYGYTF. CDR3 nucleotides: TGTGCCAGCAGTCGGACAGGGATAAGCACCTATGGCTACACCTTC. Drawing the rest from reference TRBV11-2 and TRBJ1-2, the complete variable domain is EAGVAQSPRYKIIEKRQSVAFWCNPISGHATLYWYQQILGQGPKLLIQFQNNGVVDDSQLPKDRFSAERLKGVDSTLKIQPAKLEDSAVYLCASSRTGISTYGYTFGSGTRLTVV.